Listed here are 27 T cell receptor beta chains from one sample, sequenced in a study of blood T cell repertoires in COVID-19. Measured with immunoSEQ multiplex PCR; TCRdb has only the in-frame clones, and not every one. The sample shows 90,000 to 130,000 clones, around 83% of them seen only once. Sequencing was done on a sample of peripheral blood. Receptor source: a man between 65 and 85 years old with acute or convalescent COVID-19.

The rearrangement uses TRBV20-1 and TRBJ1-5, with D hard to call. Trimming stripped 3 bases from V and 0 bases from J, with 9 bases between. This CDR3 contains 14 residues. CDR1 is DFQATT and CDR2 is SNEGSKA in the germline V gene (reference sequence). In nucleotides, the CDR3 is TGCAGTGCTAGTCCTTTTTATAGCAATCAGCCCCAGCATTTT. Its protein product is CSASPFYSNQPQHF.

The chain uses TRBV4-2 and TRBJ2-7; possibly TRBD1 for D (6 bases). V dropped 6 bases and J dropped 3 bases, with 18 bases sitting between them. This CDR3 has 15 amino acids. CDR1 is LGHNA and CDR2 is YNFKEQ in the germline V gene. The CDR3 nucleotides read TGTGCCAGCAGTTTAGGGACATCCTCTATCTACGAGCAGTACTTC. Amino acid sequence: CASSLGTSSIYEQYF.

The chain is built from TRBV6-6 and TRBJ1-6; a possible D gene is TRBD1 (5 bases). V was shortened by 6 bases and J by 9 bases, with 18 bases between the two germline ends. The CDR3 extends over 15 amino acids. The germline V gene has CDR1 MNHNY and CDR2 SVGAGI (reference sequence). The CDR3 spells CASRSLDSKGSPLHF. The CDR3 DNA sequence: TGTGCCAGCAGATCCCTCGACAGTAAGGGTTCACCCCTCCACTTT.

The chain employs TRBV15 and TRBJ1-5, with TRBD1 matching 7 bases. CDR3 length: 18 amino acids. V was pared by 0 bases and J by 1 base, with 9 bases of the junction left unmatched. Germline V lookup: CDR1 LNHNV, CDR2 YYDKDF (reference sequence). Here the CDR3 reads CATSRDFTGTVSNQPQHF. The CDR3 DNA follows: TGTGCCACCAGCAGAGATTTTACCGGGACAGTGAGCAATCAGCCCCAGCATTTT.

This chain links TRBV24-1 with TRBJ2-7, with 8 bases aligning to TRBD1. Germline lookup yields CDR1 KGHDR and CDR2 SFDVKD. V shed 4 bases and J 3 bases; nucleotides not matched to a gene: 7. The CDR3 covers 15 residues. The chain's CDR3 is CATSDPSTGDYEQYF. As DNA, the CDR3 is TGTGCCACCAGTGACCCATCGACAGGGGACTACGAGCAGTACTTC.

CDR3 DNA: TGCAGTGCTAGTAGACCAGGGGGCGGTCCAGGAGAAAAACTGTTTTTT. Encoded protein: CSASRPGGGPGEKLFF. The chain carries TRBV20-1 and TRBJ1-4; 8 bases align to TRBD1. The CDR3 length is 16 residues. Germline CDR1 is DFQATT and CDR2 is SNEGSKA (reference sequence). V dropped 3 bases and J dropped 8; count of bases not matched to a gene: 14.

The chain uses TRBV19 and TRBJ2-7; 10 positions agree with TRBD1. CDR1 and CDR2 (germline): LNHDA, SQIVND (reference sequence). The CDR3 sequence is 14 residues long. The V gene end was trimmed by 4 bases and the J gene end by 1 base; junction bases not matched to a gene: 1. The CDR3 sequence is CASSRTGGSYEQYF. The DNA of the CDR3 is TGTGCCAGTAGTAGGACAGGGGGATCCTACGAGCAGTACTTC.

The gene calls are TRBV7-9 and TRBJ1-3; no clear D gene. Germline loops: CDR1 SEHNR, CDR2 FQNEAQ (reference sequence). V gave up 3 bases and J gave up 4 bases, with 7 bases separating them. CDR3 length equals 13 residues. DNA for the CDR3: TGTGCCAGCAGCTTCCAACGGGGAAACACCATATATTTT. It translates to CASSFQRGNTIYF.

The genes are TRBV7-3 and TRBJ2-2; D unclear. CDR3 length equals 13 residues. V was cut by 8 bases and J by 3 bases, with 10 bases left in between. Germline CDR1 SGHTA, CDR2 FQGTGA. The CDR3 is CASLVRDTGELFF. The CDR3 DNA sequence: TGTGCCAGCCTAGTACGAGACACCGGGGAGCTGTTTTTT.

The rearrangement joins TRBV5-1 to TRBJ2-4, with 7 bases lining up with TRBD1. Trimming at V came to 4 bases and at J to 5 bases, leaving 3 bases not matched to a gene. This CDR3 has 13 residues. CDR1 and CDR2 from the germline V gene are SGHRS and YFSETQ. CDR3 bases: TGCGCCAGCAGCCCCGGACAGGAAAACATTCAGTACTTC. Translation gives CASSPGQENIQYF.

This sequence joins TRBV18 and TRBJ1-5; 7 bases are shared with TRBD1. Per germline, CDR1 KGHSH and CDR2 LQKENI. The V and J ends lost 5 bases and 3 bases, in that order; junction bases with no gene match: 4. The CDR3 extends over 14 amino acids. The chain's CDR3 is CASSSGTDNQPQHF. For the CDR3, the DNA is TGTGCCAGCTCATCCGGGACAGACAATCAGCCCCAGCATTTT.

V is TRBV9 and J is TRBJ2-7; maybe TRBD2 (5 bases). The CDR3 has 15 residues. Trimming pared 4 bases from V and 1 base from J, leaving 15 bases between. Looked up from germline, CDR1 is SGDLS and CDR2 is YYNGEE. This chain's CDR3 is CASSPLRGGSYEQYF. In nucleotides, the CDR3 is TGTGCCAGCAGCCCCCTCCGGGGTGGGTCCTACGAGCAGTACTTC.

The chain recombines TRBV18 with TRBJ2-7; 8 bases line up with TRBD1. Germline loops: CDR1 KGHSH, CDR2 LQKENI. The CDR3 is 17 residues long. J was trimmed by 2 bases and V by 3 bases; bases with no gene match: 12. The CDR3: CASSPGTGINRPYEQYF. CDR3 nucleotide sequence: TGTGCCAGCTCACCTGGGACAGGAATAAATCGACCCTACGAGCAGTACTTC. Variable domain in full (rest from reference TRBV18 and TRBJ2-7): NAGVMQNPRHLVRRRGQEARLRCSPMKGHSHVYWYRQLPEEGLKFMVYLQKENIIDESGMPKERFSAEFPKEGPSILRIQQVVRGDSAAYFCASSPGTGINRPYEQYFGPGTRLTVT.

This clone is a singleton in its sample. Other DNA sequences of this sample code for an identical CDR3. The V call is TRBV27, the J call TRBJ1-6; D is possibly TRBD1 (6 bases). The length of the CDR3 is 15 residues. Germline CDR1 reads MNHEY; CDR2 reads SMNVEV (reference sequence). Trimming left V 2 bases short and J 10 bases short, with 15 bases between. The chain's CDR3 is CASSLLQGPGSPLHF. DNA of the CDR3: TGTGCCAGCAGTTTACTGCAGGGGCCGGGCTCACCCCTCCACTTT.

The chain is built from TRBV30 and TRBJ1-5; D might be TRBD1 (5 bases). Germline loops: CDR1 GTSNPN, CDR2 SVGIG (reference sequence). The CDR3 sequence is 14 residues long. V gave up 4 bases and J gave up 4 bases, with 14 bases separating them. The CDR3 reads CAWNTGALNQPQHF. The CDR3 coding sequence is TGTGCCTGGAATACAGGAGCTTTAAATCAGCCCCAGCATTTT.

V usage is TRBV29-1 and J usage is TRBJ1-1, with 7 nucleotides matching TRBD1. Germline CDR1 and CDR2: SQVTM and ANQGSEA. The CDR3 extends over 13 amino acids. V trimming: 6 bases; J trimming: 4 bases; junction bases outside the gene matches: 8. CDR3: CSVDRAGGTEAFF. The CDR3 nucleotides are TGCAGCGTAGACAGGGCAGGAGGCACTGAAGCTTTCTTT.

V is TRBV12-3 or TRBV12-4 and J is TRBJ1-1; TRBD1 matches at 8 bases. Trimming cost V 6 bases and J 6 bases; bases outside gene matches: 6. The CDR3 length is 13 residues. In DNA form, the CDR3 reads TGTGCCAGCAGCCCGACAGGGGCGGCTGAAGCTTTCTTT. This codes for CASSPTGAAEAFF.

This chain links TRBV18 with TRBJ1-2; D is ambiguous. V dropped 2 bases and J dropped 1 base, with 8 bases sitting between them. The CDR3 runs 14 residues. CDR1 is KGHSH and CDR2 is LQKENI in the germline V gene. Here the CDR3 reads CASSPGGINYGYTF. The CDR3 DNA follows: TGTGCCAGCTCACCAGGCGGGATTAACTATGGCTACACCTTC.

This clone is a singleton in its sample. The genes are TRBV19 and TRBJ1-5, with no clear D. V was pared by 3 bases and J by 4 bases, with 13 bases between. Germline V gene lookup returns CDR1 LNHDA and CDR2 SQIVND (reference sequence). This CDR3 is 15 amino acids long. CDR3 in amino acids: CASSIVARQNQPQHF. The DNA for the CDR3 is TGTGCCAGTAGTATCGTGGCGCGGCAGAATCAGCCCCAGCATTTT.

V and J are TRBV7-2 and TRBJ1-1; D not certain. This CDR3 has 13 residues. Between the trimmed V and J ends, which lost 4 bases and 3 bases, there was a span of 9 bases. Germline V gene data show CDR1 as SGHTA and CDR2 as FQGNSA. In DNA, the CDR3 is TGTGCCAGCAGCTACACTATGGACACTGAAGCTTTCTTT. This encodes CASSYTMDTEAFF. The whole variable domain, remainder taken from reference TRBV7-2 and TRBJ1-1, is GAGVSQSPSNKVTEKGKDVELRCDPISGHTALYWYRQSLGQGLEFLIYFQGNSAPDKSGLPSDRFSAERTGGSVSTLTIQRTQQEDSAVYLCASSYTMDTEAFFGQGTRLTVV.

This clone has a handful of counts. V and J are TRBV4-1 and TRBJ1-1, with a weak D call TRBD1 (5 bases). V lost 0 bases and J 10 bases, leaving 15 bases between the germline ends. The CDR3 is made up of 14 amino acids. Germline lookup yields CDR1 MGHRA and CDR2 YSYEKL. This chain's CDR3 is CASSQDTGLSGAFF. The CDR3 DNA sequence: TGCGCCAGCAGCCAAGACACGGGACTCAGTGGAGCTTTCTTT.

The CDR3 DNA is TGTGCCAGCAGCCAAGACCCAGGGCGCAATCAGCCCCAGCATTTT. It codes for CASSQDPGRNQPQHF. This chain connects TRBV4-2 to TRBJ1-5, with D maybe TRBD1 (5 bases). The V and J ends lost 0 bases and 2 bases respectively, with 8 bases between them. CDR1 is LGHNA, CDR2 YNFKEQ, per germline. The CDR3 runs 15 residues.

The chain uses TRBV27 and TRBJ2-5; a weak D match, TRBD1 (6 bases). From germline, CDR1 is MNHEY and CDR2 SMNVEV (reference sequence). The CDR3 consists of 15 residues. The V and J ends lost 5 bases and 4 bases respectively, with 17 bases between them. CDR3 amino acids: CASSRWTEFPETQYF. The CDR3 coding sequence is TGTGCCAGCAGTCGCTGGACAGAATTCCCAGAGACCCAGTACTTC.

CDR3 residues: CASSLSTGRNSPLHF. DNA of the CDR3: TGCGCCAGCAGCTTGTCGACAGGCCGTAATTCACCCCTCCACTTT. V and J are TRBV5-1 and TRBJ1-6, with a weak D call TRBD1 (6 bases). V shed 1 base and J shed 6 bases, with 11 bases lying between them. This CDR3 spans 15 amino acids. CDR1 and CDR2 (germline): SGHRS, YFSETQ.

This clone has a single count. The genes are TRBV28 and TRBJ2-1, with D possibly matching TRBD1 (5 bases). This CDR3 spans 15 amino acids. Trimming took 5 bases from V and 1 from J, leaving 12 bases between them. Per germline, CDR1 MDHEN and CDR2 SYDVKM. CDR3 amino acids: CASSPTQGSYNEQFF. CDR3 DNA sequence: TGTGCCAGCAGTCCTACCCAGGGATCCTACAATGAGCAGTTCTTC.

The V gene is TRBV2, the J gene TRBJ1-2; 7 nucleotides agree with TRBD1. With V trimmed by 0 bases and J by 4 bases, 2 bases remained unmatched. This CDR3 has 14 residues. Germline-derived CDR1 and CDR2 are SNHLY and FYNNEI. CDR3 residues: CASSEATGPYGYTF. The CDR3 region has the DNA TGTGCCAGCAGTGAAGCGACAGGGCCCTATGGCTACACCTTC.

This chain links TRBV19 with TRBJ1-6, with a possible D match to TRBD1 (6 bases). V was trimmed by 5 bases and J by 7 bases, leaving 15 bases between them. CDR3 length equals 15 residues. CDR1 is LNHDA, CDR2 SQIVND, per germline (reference sequence). Written as DNA, the CDR3 is TGTGCCAGTAGTCTGCAGGGGCTGGGAAATTCACCCCTCCACTTT. Amino acids: CASSLQGLGNSPLHF.